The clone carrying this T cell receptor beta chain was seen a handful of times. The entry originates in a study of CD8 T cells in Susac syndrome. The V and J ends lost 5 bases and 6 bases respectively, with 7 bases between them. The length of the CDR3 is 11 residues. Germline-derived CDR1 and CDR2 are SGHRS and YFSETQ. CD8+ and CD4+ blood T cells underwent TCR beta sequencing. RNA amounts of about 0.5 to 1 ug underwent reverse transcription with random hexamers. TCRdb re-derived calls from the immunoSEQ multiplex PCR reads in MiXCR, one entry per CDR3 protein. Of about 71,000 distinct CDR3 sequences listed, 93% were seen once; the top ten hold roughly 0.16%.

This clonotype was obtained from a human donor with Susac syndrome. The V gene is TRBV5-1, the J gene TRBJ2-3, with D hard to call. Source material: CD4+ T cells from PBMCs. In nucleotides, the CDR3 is TGCGCCAGCAGGTTAGGGGATACGCAGTATTTT. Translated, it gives CASRLGDTQYF.